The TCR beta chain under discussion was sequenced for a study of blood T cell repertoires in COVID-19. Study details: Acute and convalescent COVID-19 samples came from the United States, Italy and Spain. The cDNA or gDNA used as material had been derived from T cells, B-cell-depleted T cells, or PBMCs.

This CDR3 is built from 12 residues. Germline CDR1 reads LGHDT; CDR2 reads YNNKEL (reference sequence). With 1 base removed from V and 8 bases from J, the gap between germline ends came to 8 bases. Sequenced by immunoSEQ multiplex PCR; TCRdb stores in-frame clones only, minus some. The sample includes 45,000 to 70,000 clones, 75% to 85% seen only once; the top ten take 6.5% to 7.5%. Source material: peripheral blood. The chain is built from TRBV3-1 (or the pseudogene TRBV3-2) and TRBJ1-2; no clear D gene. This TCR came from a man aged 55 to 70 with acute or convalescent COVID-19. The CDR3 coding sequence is TGTGCCAGCAGCCAAGGGGAGGCGGGCTACACCTTC. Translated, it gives CASSQGEAGYTF.